What follows are 10 T cell receptor beta chains derived from one specimen sequenced in a study of control samples from healthy donors and cancer patients. The method was immunoSEQ multiplex PCR; TCRdb's version includes in-frame clones alone and lacks a portion of them. The table shows about 170,000 clones, with 91% occurring only once. Material: blood. These receptors were obtained from a woman aged 25 to 39 in good health.

V and J are TRBV18 and TRBJ1-5; TRBD1 is a possible D gene (5 bases). The CDR3 covers 15 residues. V lost 2 bases and J 2 bases, leaving 10 bases between the germline ends. Germline CDR1 and CDR2: KGHSH and LQKENI. Written as DNA, the CDR3 is TGTGCCAGCTCACCAGCCGCCAGGGGCAATCAGCCCCAGCATTTT. This translates into CASSPAARGNQPQHF.

In this sample, this clone turned up a few times. J is TRBJ2-6 and V is TRBV28; no clear D gene. Deletions cut 6 bases from V and 0 bases from J, with 9 bases between. CDR3 length equals 15 residues. Germline assignment: CDR1 MDHEN and CDR2 SYDVKM. CDR3 nucleotides: TGTGCCAGCAGGACACACGGCTCTGGGGCCAACGTCCTGACTTTC. Its protein product is CASRTHGSGANVLTF. Using reference TRBV28 and TRBJ2-6 for the parts outside the CDR3, the full variable domain is DVKVTQSSRYLVKRTGEKVFLECVQDMDHENMFWYRQDPGLGLRLIYFSYDVKMKEKGDIPEGYSVSREKKERFSLILESASTNQTSMYLCASRTHGSGANVLTFGAGSRLTVL.

The chain recombines TRBV6-5 with TRBJ2-1; 7 bases match TRBD1. Trimming at V came to 0 bases and at J to 5 bases, leaving 4 bases not matched to a gene. From germline, CDR1 is MNHEY and CDR2 SVGAGI. This CDR3 comprises 15 residues. The CDR3 nucleotides are TGTGCCAGCAGTTACTCCGGACAGGCAAACAATGAGCAGTTCTTC. This gives the protein CASSYSGQANNEQFF.

The chain carries TRBV25-1 and TRBJ1-2; TRBD1 is a possible D gene (5 bases). V lost 3 bases, J lost 4 bases, and 9 bases lay in between. From germline, CDR1 is MGHDK and CDR2 SYGVNS. CDR3 length equals 13 residues. As DNA, the CDR3 is TGTGCCAGCAGTGATGGGAGGGGCTATGGCTACACCTTC. It specifies CASSDGRGYGYTF.

The chain couples TRBV29-1 to TRBJ1-1, with D perhaps TRBD1 (5 bases). The V end was cut by 7 bases, the J end by 0 bases, with 12 bases between. Per the germline V gene, CDR1 is SQVTM and CDR2 is ANQGSEA. This CDR3 is 13 amino acids long. The CDR3 nucleotides are TGCAGCGCCTGGGACGGAATGAACACTGAAGCTTTCTTT. Residues: CSAWDGMNTEAFF.

The chain couples TRBV5-8 to TRBJ1-3; no clear D. V was clipped by 4 bases and J by 0 bases, with 11 bases between them. The CDR3 spans 15 residues. Germline values: CDR1 SGHTS, CDR2 YDEGEE. For the CDR3, the DNA is TGTGCCAGCAGCGTAGATCCGACCTCTGGAAACACCATATATTTT. It yields the protein CASSVDPTSGNTIYF.

The rearrangement links TRBV7-3 to TRBJ2-3; TRBD2 matches 8 bases. Germline CDR1 reads SGHTA; CDR2 reads FQGTGA. The CDR3 is 15 residues long. The V segment lost 2 bases and the J segment 4 bases; nucleotides outside the gene matches: 5. The CDR3 here is CASSLRGGQSDTQYF. The CDR3 region has the DNA TGTGCCAGCAGCTTACGGGGGGGCCAGTCAGATACGCAGTATTTT.

The chain carries TRBV25-1 and TRBJ2-2, with a tentative D call TRBD2 (5 bases). The CDR3 totals 11 residues. Germline-derived CDR1 and CDR2 are MGHDK and SYGVNS. Trimming took off 3 bases at V and 10 bases at J, with 6 bases between the two ends. The CDR3 loop is CASSDREELFF. CDR3 DNA sequence: TGTGCCAGCAGTGATCGGGAGGAGCTGTTTTTT. The full variable domain, with the rest looked up from reference TRBV25-1 and TRBJ2-2, is EADIYQTPRYLVIGTGKKITLECSQTMGHDKMYWYQQDPGMELHLIHYSYGVNSTEKGDLSSESTVSRIRTEHFPLTLESARPSHTSQYLCASSDREELFFGEGSRLTVL.

This clone has only a few counts. Distinct nucleotide sequences in the sample also encode this CDR3. The chain uses TRBV19 and TRBJ1-3; no firm D call. Germline V gene data show CDR1 as LNHDA and CDR2 as SQIVND (reference sequence). The V and J ends lost 3 bases and 0 bases respectively, with 9 bases between them. The CDR3 runs to 15 residues. DNA of the CDR3: TGTGCCAGTAGTATCGGGGTGGCCTCTGGAAACACCATATATTTT. This codes for CASSIGVASGNTIYF.

This clone was seen only a few times. This chain links TRBV27 with TRBJ2-5, with 10 bases aligning to TRBD2. The ends lost 6 bases at V and 5 bases at J; junction bases unmatched: 3. There are 13 residues in the CDR3. Germline-derived CDR1 and CDR2 are MNHEY and SMNVEV (reference sequence). CDR3 DNA sequence: TGTGCCAGCAGAGCTAGCGGGAGCGAGACCCAGTACTTC. Protein product: CASRASGSETQYF.